The 22 T cell receptor beta chains below come from one sample, sequenced in a study of T-cell reconstitution after alpha-beta-depleted transplantation in children. Researchers prepared the TCRbeta library using unique molecular identifiers, the study reports. MiXCR was run by TCRdb on the PCR reads, yielding one entry per CDR3 protein. The sample includes around 450,000 distinct CDR3 sequences, roughly a tenth seen only once; the top ten take just over 2%. The source was PBMCs, collected before TCRalphabeta/CD19-depleted stem cell transplant. Receptor source: a child aged 2-15 years with inherited bone marrow failure, due to receive a stem cell transplant.

With respect to this clonotype: This may stem from a read error, because a much larger clone lies one nucleotide away. V and J are TRBV29-1 and TRBJ1-1; no clear D gene. The CDR3 runs 13 residues. CDR1 and CDR2 (germline): SQVTM, ANQGSEA. The DNA of the CDR3 is TGCAGCGTTGATAGACCACTGAACGCTGAAGCTTTCTTT. This gives the protein CSVDRPLNAEAFF.

This clonotype was counted many times. The chain recombines TRBV7-6 with TRBJ2-3; TRBD1 matches 7 bases. CDR3 size: 16 residues. J gave up 1 base and V 4 bases, and 8 bases lay outside the gene matches. Germline CDR1 is SGHVS and CDR2 is FNYEAQ. The CDR3, as DNA: TGTGCCAGCAGCTCGGGGACAGATACCCGCACAGATACGCAGTATTTT. It encodes CASSSGTDTRTDTQYF.

This clonotype was recorded at least ten times. The chain employs TRBV12-3 or TRBV12-4 and TRBJ1-2; D might be TRBD1 (5 bases). The CDR3 is 14 amino acids. The germline V and J ends were trimmed by 5 bases and 3 bases, with 13 bases remaining between them. The CDR3 is CASSRLGTDYGYTF. The CDR3 region has the DNA TGTGCCAGCAGTCGCCTGGGGACCGACTATGGCTACACCTTC.

As for this clonotype: Since a much larger clone is just one base distant, this may be a read error. Here the CDR3 omits its conserved ending phenylalanine or tryptophan, so a read error is the likely source. V usage is TRBV15 and J usage is TRBJ2-5; D unclear. Trimming shortened V by 1 base and J by 3 bases, and 9 bases separated the two germline ends. The germline V gene encodes CDR1 LNHNV and CDR2 YYDKDF (reference sequence). The CDR3 totals 14 residues. CDR3 amino acids: CATSRGGAEETQYS. CDR3 DNA sequence: TGTGCCACCAGCAGAGGAGGCGCAGAAGAGACCCAGTACTCC.

This clonotype was seen a few times. V and J are TRBV29-1 and TRBJ2-1; 10 nucleotides align to TRBD1. CDR1 and CDR2 (germline): SQVTM, ANQGSEA. This CDR3 is built from 15 residues. Trimming cost V 6 bases and J 2 bases; bases outside gene matches: 7. The chain's CDR3 is CSVGQDRGAYNEQFF. In DNA form, the CDR3 reads TGCAGCGTGGGTCAGGACAGGGGGGCCTACAATGAGCAGTTCTTC.

This clonotype was recorded at least ten times. V gene TRBV28 combines with J gene TRBJ2-1; no reliable D call. The V end was cut by 8 bases, the J end by 6 bases, with 20 bases between. Germline lookup yields CDR1 MDHEN and CDR2 SYDVKM. This CDR3 comprises 15 residues. The CDR3 sequence: CASQPIPGLLNEQFF. DNA for the CDR3: TGTGCCAGCCAACCAATTCCCGGTCTGCTCAATGAGCAGTTCTTC.

At least ten counts were recorded for this clonotype. The chain recombines TRBV24-1 with TRBJ2-2; D uncertain. Per germline, CDR1 KGHDR and CDR2 SFDVKD. CDR3 length: 17 residues. Trimming took off 1 base at V and 6 bases at J, with 17 bases between the two ends. The CDR3 nucleotides read TGTGCCACCAGTGATTTTCCCAGGTCGGGTTCGTCCGGGGAGCTGTTTTTT. The encoded protein is CATSDFPRSGSSGELFF.

In its sample, this clonotype was seen many times. The chain has TRBV10-3 and TRBJ1-2; the D is unclear. The V end was cut by 2 bases, the J end by 5 bases, with 21 bases between. The CDR3 runs 17 residues. Looked up from germline, CDR1 is ENHRY and CDR2 is SYGVKD. DNA of the CDR3: TGTGCCATCAGTGAGGCAGCCCTGTTGGACGCTTATTATGGCTACACCTTC. Residues: CAISEAALLDAYYGYTF.

This clonotype was seen at least ten times. The chain combines TRBV20-1 with TRBJ1-4, with D possibly TRBD1 on 6 matching bases. The CDR3 runs to 15 residues. Looked up from germline, CDR1 is DFQATT and CDR2 is SNEGSKA (reference sequence). V gave up 2 bases and J gave up 8 bases, with 18 bases separating them. The CDR3 DNA reads TGCAGTGCTAGACCTCACGGGGGGCGGAAGGAAAAACTGTTTTTT. Its translation is CSARPHGGRKEKLFF.

The gene calls are TRBV12-3 or TRBV12-4 and TRBJ2-5; D is unclear. The germline V and J ends were trimmed by 2 bases and 7 bases, with 11 bases remaining between them. The CDR3 totals 13 residues. The CDR3 reads CASSLTSAGTQYF. In DNA form, the CDR3 reads TGTGCCAGCAGTTTAACCAGCGCCGGGACCCAGTACTTC.

This clonotype appeared many times. This rearrangement joins TRBV4-2 to TRBJ1-1, with TRBD1 matching over 8 bases. V shed 6 bases, J shed 7 bases, and the junction held 13 bases outside the gene matches. Germline values: CDR1 LGHNA, CDR2 YNFKEQ. CDR3 length: 15 residues. For the CDR3, the DNA is TGTGCCAGCAGAATCAGGACCAGGGGGCAAGATGAAGCTTTCTTT. Translation: CASRIRTRGQDEAFF.

This chain joins TRBV12-3 or TRBV12-4 and TRBJ2-3; 9 bases are a match to TRBD2. The CDR3 is made up of 17 amino acids. The J segment lost 4 bases and the V segment lost 4 bases, leaving 12 bases of the junction unmatched. Here the CDR3 reads CASSYGRVAGVADTQYF. The CDR3 coding sequence is TGTGCCAGCAGTTACGGAAGGGTAGCGGGAGTAGCAGATACGCAGTATTTT.

In its sample, this clonotype was seen a few times. The genes are TRBV29-1 and TRBJ1-2; D remains unclear. In germline, CDR1 is SQVTM, CDR2 ANQGSEA. V was shortened by 3 bases and J by 3 bases, with 11 bases between the two germline ends. CDR3 length: 13 residues. The CDR3 DNA reads as TGCAGCGTTGAGGGCAGGATGGACTATGGCTACACCTTC. Amino acids: CSVEGRMDYGYTF.

This clonotype was seen just once. Possible read error: a much larger clone is one base away. J is TRBJ1-4 and V is TRBV4-3; D is ambiguous. V lost 0 bases to trimming and J lost 8 bases, with 13 bases between them. The length of the CDR3 is 15 residues. The germline CDR1 and CDR2 sequences are LGHNA and YSLEER. As DNA, the CDR3 is TGCGCCAGCAGCCAAGAAGGCCTCTCTGACGAAAAACTGTTTTTT. It is translated as CASSQEGLSDEKLFF.

At least ten counts were recorded for this clonotype. The chain employs TRBV6-1 and TRBJ2-7, with 10 bases matching TRBD1. There are 14 residues in the CDR3. Per the germline V gene, CDR1 is MNHNS and CDR2 is SASEGT. The V and J ends lost 7 bases and 2 bases, in that order; junction bases with no gene match: 5. The CDR3 nucleotides read TGTGCCAGCAAGACCGGGACAGGGGCCTACGAGCAGTACTTC. It yields the protein CASKTGTGAYEQYF.

This clonotype was detected ten times or more. The chain links TRBV29-1 to TRBJ2-7; 10 bases match TRBD1. V was clipped by 4 bases and J by 6 bases; unmatched bases: 6. Germline CDR1 reads SQVTM; CDR2 reads ANQGSEA. This CDR3 has 13 amino acids. CDR3 sequence reads: CSVGDRGKGEQYF. CDR3 DNA sequence: TGCAGCGTTGGGGACAGGGGAAAAGGCGAGCAGTACTTC.

The table lists this clonotype with many counts. This chain joins TRBV7-8 and TRBJ2-1; 8 nucleotides align to TRBD1. With V trimmed by 2 bases and J by 0 bases, 12 bases remained unmatched. The CDR3 is 19 amino acids. From germline, CDR1 is SGHVS and CDR2 FQNEAQ. The CDR3, as DNA: TGTGCCAGCAGCTTAAACAGGGGGTTCAGCGGAGGCTCCTACAATGAGCAGTTCTTC. Translation: CASSLNRGFSGGSYNEQFF.

This clonotype was seen repeatedly, ten times or more. The CDR3 is CAWGGSYGDTQYF. The CDR3 nucleotides read TGTGCCTGGGGAGGGAGTTATGGAGATACGCAGTATTTT. The V and J genes are TRBV30 and TRBJ2-3; TRBD2 might be the D (6 bases). There are 13 residues in the CDR3. Germline loops: CDR1 GTSNPN, CDR2 SVGIG (reference sequence). V was shortened by 5 bases and J by 5 bases, with 14 bases between the two germline ends.

Comments on this clonotype: It may be a read error: a sequence one base away is much more abundant. The J gene is TRBJ1-1, the V gene TRBV13; D is uncertain. V was shortened by 5 bases and J by 1 base, with 14 bases between the two germline ends. Germline V CDR1 and CDR2: PRHDT, FYEKMQ (reference sequence). The CDR3 totals 15 residues. CDR3 sequence reads: CASSDRRLGNTEAFF. CDR3 DNA sequence: TGTGCCAGCAGCGACCGTCGGCTCGGGAACACTGAAGCTTTCTTT. Full variable domain (remainder filled in from reference TRBV13 and TRBJ1-1): AAGVIQSPRHLIKEKRETATLKCYPIPRHDTVYWYQQGPGQDPQFLISFYEKMQSDKGSIPDRFSAQQFSDYHSELNMSSLELGDSALYFCASSDRRLGNTEAFFGQGTRLTVV.

This clonotype appeared many times. The rearrangement uses TRBV9 and TRBJ2-1; 10 nucleotides match TRBD1. V shed 0 bases, J shed 12 bases, and the junction held 9 bases outside the gene matches. The CDR3 is made up of 15 amino acids. In germline, CDR1 is SGDLS, CDR2 YYNGEE. In nucleotides, the CDR3 is TGTGCCAGCAGCGTAGTTGGGACAGGGGCACTAGGGCAGTTCTTC. Translated, it gives CASSVVGTGALGQFF.

This clonotype was counted ten times or more. V and J are TRBV6-2 or TRBV6-3 and TRBJ2-2, with TRBD2 matching 10 bases. The trim removed 6 bases at V and 1 base at J, leaving 20 bases unmatched. Germline CDR1 is MNHEY and CDR2 is SVGEGT. The CDR3 length is 21 residues. CDR3 residues: CASSRGILPYLAGENTGELFF. The CDR3 coding sequence is TGTGCCAGCAGCCGGGGGATTTTACCATATCTAGCGGGAGAGAACACCGGGGAGCTGTTTTTT.

This clonotype was seen at least ten times. The gene calls are TRBV6-5 and TRBJ2-1, with 11 bases aligning to TRBD2. This CDR3 is 15 amino acids long. Per the germline V gene, CDR1 is MNHEY and CDR2 is SVGAGI. The V gene end was trimmed by 4 bases and the J gene end by 4 bases; junction bases not matched to a gene: 3. CDR3 bases: TGTGCCAGCAGTTCTACTAGCGGGGGTTACAATGAGCAGTTCTTC. Its translation is CASSSTSGGYNEQFF.